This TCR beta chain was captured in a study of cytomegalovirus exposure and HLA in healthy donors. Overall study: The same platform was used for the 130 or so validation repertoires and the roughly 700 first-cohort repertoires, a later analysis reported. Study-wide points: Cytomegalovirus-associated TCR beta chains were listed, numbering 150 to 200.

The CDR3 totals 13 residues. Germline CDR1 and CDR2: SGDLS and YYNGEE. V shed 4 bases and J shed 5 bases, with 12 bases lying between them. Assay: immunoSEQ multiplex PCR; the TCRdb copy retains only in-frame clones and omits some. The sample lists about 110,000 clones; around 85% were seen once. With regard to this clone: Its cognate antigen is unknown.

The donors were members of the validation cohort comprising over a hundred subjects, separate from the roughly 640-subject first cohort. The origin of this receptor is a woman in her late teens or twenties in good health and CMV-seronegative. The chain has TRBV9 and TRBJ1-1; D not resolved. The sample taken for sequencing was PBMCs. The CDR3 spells CASSHEGGTEAFF. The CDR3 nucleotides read TGTGCCAGCAGCCATGAGGGAGGAACTGAAGCTTTCTTT.